This T cell receptor beta chain was sequenced during a study of neurological immune-mediated disorders. In its sample, this clonotype was seen many times. Its antigen is unidentified. As for the cDNA, it was generated by 5'RACE with 10-nucleotide random UMIs. Sequencing of 15-18 subjects in each run yielded over 170 million TCR-beta sequences. TCRdb used MiXCR to reprocess the 5' RACE reads, holding one entry per CDR3 protein. The profile covers tens of thousands of distinct CDR3 sequences, with around 9.9% appearing a single time and less than 2% taken by the ten largest. Study-level findings and limits: Expansion of TCR clones was greatest in HTLV-1-associated myelopathy and smallest in multiple sclerosis, where it fell below that of healthy controls. The study found no CDR3 amino acid sequences shared by expanded clones across subjects, suggesting private repertoires in all groups.

CDR1 is SGHKS, CDR2 YYEKEE, per germline (reference sequence). The CDR3 loop spans 13 amino acids. The junction had 5 bases not matched to a gene; V was cut back by 5 bases and J by 3 bases. The receptor was isolated from a man aged 45-65 years in good health. J is TRBJ2-7 and V is TRBV5-5, with 7 bases that match TRBD1. The source material was PBMCs. CDR3 sequence: CASSQQGFYEQYF. As DNA, the CDR3 is TGTGCCAGCAGTCAACAGGGGTTCTACGAGCAGTACTTC.